These T cell receptor beta chains were read from a single sample in a study of cytomegalovirus exposure and HLA in healthy donors. The assay was immunoSEQ multiplex PCR, and TCRdb's table has in-frame clones only and misses some. The top ten clones hold 1.6% of a sample with around 190,000 clones, roughly 77% of them seen once. Material: PBMCs. The receptors originated from a woman aged 45-59 years in good health and CMV-seronegative. Both conserved end residues are part of each CDR3. Fields, in order: D gene, V gene, clone size, J gene, CDR3 length, CDR3 DNA, CDR3 protein. A D gene is named only where the DNA matches it firmly. Clone size is stated in some rows and not others, as once, few, many or a class when expanded.

>-|TRBV7-2|-|TRBJ2-7|11
TGTGCCAGCAGCTTACGAGACGAGCAGTACTTC
CASSLRDEQYF
>-|TRBV6-5|-|TRBJ1-4|14
TGTGCCAGCAGTTACCGGTCGGCTAATGAAAAACTGTTTTTT
CASSYRSANEKLFF
>TRBD1|TRBV7-9|-|TRBJ2-2|15
TGTGCCAGCAGACCCGGGACAGGGGACACCGGGGAGCTGTTTTTT
CASRPGTGDTGELFF
>TRBD1|TRBV6-1|-|TRBJ2-7|14
TGTGCCAGCACACCGACAGGGAGCTCCTACGAGCAGTACTTC
CASTPTGSSYEQYF
>-|TRBV5-8|-|TRBJ2-5|15
TGTGCCAGCAGCTTGGCTACAGGGAGGGGAGAGACCCAGTACTTC
CASSLATGRGETQYF
>TRBD1|TRBV4-3|-|TRBJ2-2|15
TGCGCCAGCAGCTTCGGACAGGGGAGCACCGGGGAGCTGTTTTTT
CASSFGQGSTGELFF
>TRBD1|TRBV4-1|-|TRBJ2-1|12
TGCGCCAGCAGCCGGGACAGGAATGAGCAGTTCTTC
CASSRDRNEQFF
>-|TRBV5-6|-|TRBJ2-7|14
TGTGCCAGCAGCTCCCTTGGGTCGGGGTACGAGCAGTACTTC
CASSSLGSGYEQYF
>TRBD1|TRBV6-5|-|TRBJ2-1|14
TGTGCCAGCAGTTCCCGGACAACAGGGGGTGAGCAGTTCTTC
CASSSRTTGGEQFF
>-|TRBV7-2|-|TRBJ1-1|14
TGTGCCAGCAGCTTAGACAAAGGGGGCACTGAAGCTTTCTTT
CASSLDKGGTEAFF
>-|TRBV10-3|-|TRBJ2-5|13
TGTGCCATCAGGGGAGGGGGGAGCGAGACCCAGTACTTC
CAIRGGGSETQYF
>-|TRBV18|-|TRBJ2-7|14
TGTGCCAGCTCACCCGGTGGGGAGTCATACGAGCAGTACTTC
CASSPGGESYEQYF
>-|TRBV4-1|-|TRBJ2-7|15
TGCGCCAGCAGCCAAGTAGGACTACCCCGTTACGAGCAGTACTTC
CASSQVGLPRYEQYF
>-|TRBV18|-|TRBJ2-3|14
TGTGCCAGCTCACCGGGCATTAGCACAGATACGCAGTATTTT
CASSPGISTDTQYF
>-|TRBV27|once|TRBJ1-4|16
TGTGCCAGCAGCCCCAGGGGCCGAGGGACTAATGAAAAACTGTTTTTT
CASSPRGRGTNEKLFF
>-|TRBV5-1|-|TRBJ1-2|15
TGCGCCAGCAGCCCGGGGGAGGGCTGGGGCTATGGCTACACCTTC
CASSPGEGWGYGYTF
>TRBD1|TRBV28|-|TRBJ2-7|15
TGTGCCAGCAGTAGGTTTGGGACAGGGGCCTACGAGCAGTACTTC
CASSRFGTGAYEQYF
>TRBD1|TRBV29-1|-|TRBJ1-1|12
TGCAGCGTTGGGGCAGGGGGCACTGAAGCTTTCTTT
CSVGAGGTEAFF
>-|TRBV7-9|few|TRBJ1-2|13
TGTGCCAGCAGCTTGGCAGGAAACTATGGCTACACCTTC
CASSLAGNYGYTF
>-|TRBV25-1|-|TRBJ2-6|15
TGTGCCAGCAGTGAATACGGGGCTGGGGCCAACGTCCTGACTTTC
CASSEYGAGANVLTF
>TRBD1|TRBV7-2|-|TRBJ2-1|15
TGTGCCAGCAGCTTAGAGGGACAGGGCTACAATGAGCAGTTCTTC
CASSLEGQGYNEQFF
>TRBD1|TRBV19|-|TRBJ1-1|15
TGTGCCAGTAAAATCGCCGGGACAGCGAACACTGAAGCTTTCTTT
CASKIAGTANTEAFF
>-|TRBV16|-|TRBJ1-2|17
TGTGCCAGCAGCCAATCGGGAGGGACGTCCTCCCTACGTGGCTACACCTTC
CASSQSGGTSSLRGYTF
>-|TRBV5-4|-|TRBJ1-1|14
TGTGCCAGCAGCCCCCGGACTGTGAACACTGAAGCTTTCTTT
CASSPRTVNTEAFF
>TRBD2|TRBV6-5|-|TRBJ2-1|15
TGTGCCAGCAGCCGCGGGGGGAATACGTATAATGAGCAGTTCTTC
CASSRGGNTYNEQFF
>TRBD2|TRBV5-4|-|TRBJ2-7|15
TGTGCCAGCAGCTTGGTGGGGACTAGCTTGGGCGAGCAGTACTTC
CASSLVGTSLGEQYF
>TRBD1|TRBV27|-|TRBJ2-7|13
TGTGCCAGCAGAGGGACAGGGAGCTACGAGCAGTACTTC
CASRGTGSYEQYF
>TRBD1|TRBV6-6|-|TRBJ1-5|15
TGTGCCAGCACCATACAGGGGACCGGCAATCAGCCCCAGCATTTT
CASTIQGTGNQPQHF
>TRBD2|TRBV19|-|TRBJ2-2|16
TGTGCCAGTAGTATCCTAGCGGGAGGGTTGAGTTCCCAGCTGTTTTTT
CASSILAGGLSSQLFF
>TRBD2|TRBV4-3|-|TRBJ2-3|14
TGCGCCAGCAGCCAGAGCGGGGGCACAGATACGCAGTATTTT
CASSQSGGTDTQYF
>-|TRBV7-3|-|TRBJ2-7|15
TGTGCCAGCAGCTTAAACGTAGGGGTTTCCTACGAGCAGTACTTC
CASSLNVGVSYEQYF
>TRBD1|TRBV6-5|-|TRBJ1-1|13
TGTGCCACAAACAGGGGAAAGAACACTGAAGCTTTCTTT
CATNRGKNTEAFF
>-|TRBV7-8|-|TRBJ2-7|16
TGTGCCAGCAGTCATAGGGCGGGTGGGTTGGCCTACGAGCAGTACTTC
CASSHRAGGLAYEQYF
>TRBD2|TRBV13|-|TRBJ2-3|17
TGTGCCAGCAGCTCCATCCCGACTAGCGGGAGTCAAGATACGCAGTATTTT
CASSSIPTSGSQDTQYF
>TRBD1|TRBV4-3|once|TRBJ1-5|16
TGCGCCAGCAGCCAAGATAGGACAGGGGGGAATCAGCCCCAGCATTTT
CASSQDRTGGNQPQHF
>TRBD2|TRBV18|-|TRBJ2-3|16
TGTGCCAGCTCATCTTGGACTAGCGGGAAGACAGATACGCAGTATTTT
CASSSWTSGKTDTQYF
>TRBD2|TRBV5-1|-|TRBJ2-1|13
TGCGCCAGCAAAAGCGGGAGCCAGGATGAGCAGTTCTTC
CASKSGSQDEQFF
>-|TRBV4-3|once|TRBJ2-7|18
TGCGCCAGCAGCCAGGAAAGCCTGCGGGGCCTCCCCCCTTACGAGCAGTACTTC
CASSQESLRGLPPYEQYF
>-|TRBV19|-|TRBJ1-1|17
TGTGCCAGTAGCCGGAGGGGAACCTCTTTTCCGGACACTGAAGCTTTCTTT
CASSRRGTSFPDTEAFF
>-|TRBV27|-|TRBJ2-1|15
TGTGCCAGCAGGCTAGATTCGGGGTCCTACAATGAGCAGTTCTTC
CASRLDSGSYNEQFF
>-|TRBV7-3|-|TRBJ1-6|13
TGTGCCAGCAGCTTCGGGGGGGGGACACCCCTCCACTTT
CASSFGGGTPLHF
>TRBD2|TRBV18|-|TRBJ2-7|14
TGTGCCAGCTCACAAGCGGGAGTGGGGTACGAGCAGTACTTC
CASSQAGVGYEQYF
>-|TRBV18|once|TRBJ1-2|13
TGTGCCAGCTCACCAGGCCAGTCCCCCGGCTACACCTTC
CASSPGQSPGYTF
>TRBD2|TRBV10-3|-|TRBJ2-5|18
TGTGCCATCAGTGAGTCGTGGACTAGCGGGGGGGCCAGGGAGACCCAGTACTTC
CAISESWTSGGARETQYF